This T cell receptor beta chain was obtained from a study of cytomegalovirus exposure and HLA in healthy donors. The PCR contained 60 Vbeta and 13 Jbeta primers. The table came from immunoSEQ multiplex PCR; TCRdb's copy has only in-frame clones and leaves some out. This table lists around 140,000 clones. V was shortened by 5 bases and J by 3 bases, with 19 bases between the two germline ends. The CDR3 sequence is 16 residues long. Germline values: CDR1 MDHEN, CDR2 SYDVKM. The study's findings and limits: Presence/absence comparisons presumed near-even sequencing depth among donors. A prior analysis recorded that most TCR beta V segments were productive about 87% or about 30% of the time.

Concerning this clone: Its antigen is unidentified.

Material for sequencing was PBMCs. This TCR derives from a male donor in good health and CMV-seronegative. The chain recombines TRBV28 with TRBJ1-1; perhaps TRBD1 as D (5 bases). Written as DNA, the CDR3 is TGTGCCAGCAGTCCCTCAGGGATCCCGTGGGACACTGAAGCTTTCTTT. Amino acid sequence: CASSPSGIPWDTEAFF. Based on the CDR3 plus reference TRBV28 and TRBJ1-1, the full variable domain is DVKVTQSSRYLVKRTGEKVFLECVQDMDHENMFWYRQDPGLGLRLIYFSYDVKMKEKGDIPEGYSVSREKKERFSLILESASTNQTSMYLCASSPSGIPWDTEAFFGQGTRLTVV.